This T cell receptor beta chain is from a study of sequential checkpoint blockade in melanoma. For the study at large: Patients were randomized 1:1 to nivolumab-then-ipilimumab or ipilimumab-then-nivolumab first-line. Maintenance nivolumab came after either treatment sequence.

TCRdb's copy holds only in-frame clones and misses some; the assay was immunoSEQ multiplex PCR. This table has approximately 1,300 clones, less than 70% appearing once. Treatment of the sample: randomized to nivolumab then ipilimumab (arm A) or the reverse (arm B). Patients had received no earlier DNA-damaging chemotherapy. Sorted cells were live CD3+CD8+, lacking CD19 and CD56, from PBMCs. Germline-derived CDR1 and CDR2 are MDHEN and SYDVKM. The V end lost 5 bases, the J end lost 3 bases, and 19 bases lay between the germline ends. The CDR3 totals 16 residues. The TCR sequence derives from a human donor with melanoma. V and J are TRBV28 and TRBJ1-1; a weak D match, TRBD1 (6 bases). The sample here was CD8+ T cells sorted from blood (inferred from file names), taken from a patient given nivolumab and ipilimumab in sequence. The CDR3 reads CASSLPAEQGDTEAFF. The CDR3 DNA reads TGTGCCAGCAGTCTCCCCGCCGAACAGGGAGACACTGAAGCTTTCTTT.